These 30 T cell receptor beta chains were all obtained from the same sample, sequenced in a study of Graves' ophthalmopathy and Graves' hyperthyroidism. Researchers took RNA transcripts and amplified TCR beta CDR3 regions from them. RT-PCR with HTBI primers came first, then second-round multiplex PCR. Using its own MiXCR run on the multiplex PCR reads, TCRdb lists one record per CDR3 protein. The data show about 1.1 million distinct CDR3 sequences, less than 45% seen once. Sequences were obtained from peripheral blood or thyroid tissue (not recorded which). The source is an adult man with Graves' hyperthyroidism.

This chain uses TRBV12-3 or TRBV12-4 with TRBJ2-7, with unresolved D. The CDR3 consists of 16 residues. V lost 4 bases to trimming and J lost 0 bases, with 16 bases between them. CDR3 protein: CASSYSAIKRSYEQYF. The CDR3 DNA follows: TGTGCCAGCAGTTACTCTGCTATTAAACGCTCCTACGAGCAGTACTTC.

This clonotype was counted at least ten times. The chain carries TRBV7-8 and TRBJ2-7; D might be TRBD1 or TRBD2, each matching 6 bases. CDR1 is SGHVS, CDR2 FQNEAQ, per germline. The CDR3 has 15 amino acids. V was trimmed by 3 bases and J by 8 bases, leaving 20 bases between them. CDR3 bases: TGTGCCAGCAGCTTCAGAGCGACTAAAGGGGGGCAGCAGTACTTC. Its translation: CASSFRATKGGQQYF.

V usage is TRBV4-1 and J usage is TRBJ2-7; unclear D gene. Germline values: CDR1 MGHRA, CDR2 YSYEKL. The V end lost 0 bases, the J end lost 7 bases, and 13 bases lay between the germline ends. The CDR3 runs 14 residues. CDR3 DNA: TGCGCCAGCAGCCAAGACCCAGGTTTACGAGAGCAGTACTTC. This encodes CASSQDPGLREQYF.

The table lists this clonotype with many counts. The chain couples TRBV14 to TRBJ1-4; 7 bases match TRBD1. With 3 bases clipped from V and 7 bases from J, the junction kept 5 bases outside the gene matches. Germline lookup yields CDR1 SGHDN and CDR2 FVKESK. The CDR3 length is 14 residues. CDR3: CASSQLDRAEKLFF. CDR3 bases: TGTGCCAGCAGCCAGCTCGACAGGGCTGAAAAACTGTTTTTT.

Comments on this clonotype: A much more abundant neighbour one base away suggests this may be a read error. The chain is built from TRBV6-5 and TRBJ1-1, with D unresolved. This CDR3 region has 13 residues. Germline V gene lookup returns CDR1 MNHEY and CDR2 SVGAGI. The germline V and J ends were trimmed by 6 bases and 4 bases, with 12 bases remaining between them. CDR3 coding DNA: TGTGCCAGCAGCGTAGGCTTCAGCACTGAAGCTTTCTTT. Protein product: CASSVGFSTEAFF.

A word on this clonotype: No DNA is shown, since the ends of the CDR3 on it are uncertain; the CDR3 is the one TCRdb lists. V usage is TRBV5-4 and J usage is TRBJ1-6. Germline V gene data show CDR1 as SGHNT and CDR2 as YYREEE (reference sequence). The CDR3 is 24 amino acids long, termini counted. The CDR3 is CASSFYICSASLDPGLNYNSPLHF.

At least ten counts were recorded for this clonotype. The chain links TRBV15 to TRBJ2-6, with 8 bases matching TRBD1. J lost 2 bases, V lost 3 bases, and 9 bases had no gene match. Germline V CDR1 and CDR2: LNHNV, YYDKDF (reference sequence). This CDR3 has 18 residues. In DNA form, the CDR3 reads TGTGCCACCAGCAGGGACAGGGTGTCCAGTACTGGGGCCAACGTCCTGACTTTC. Its translation is CATSRDRVSSTGANVLTF.

V is TRBV5-5 and J is TRBJ1-2, with a weak D call TRBD1 (5 bases). This CDR3 spans 16 amino acids. The V gene lost 4 bases and the J gene lost 2 bases, with 18 bases spanning the gap. Germline CDR1 is SGHKS and CDR2 is YYEKEE (reference sequence). The DNA of the CDR3 is TGTGCCAGCAGCCCAAACAACCTCAGGGCCAACTATGGCTACACCTTC. It codes for CASSPNNLRANYGYTF.

This clonotype was found a few times. The gene calls are TRBV10-3 and TRBJ1-1; TRBD1 matches 7 bases. The CDR3 is made up of 16 amino acids. Losses at the gene ends were 4 bases for V and 1 base for J; bases not matched to a gene: 9. CDR1 is ENHRY, CDR2 SYGVKD, per germline. The CDR3 region has the DNA TGTGCCATCAGTGGATCCCCAGGGGGTAGGAACACTGAAGCTTTCTTT. Its translation is CAISGSPGGRNTEAFF.

V usage is TRBV9 and J usage is TRBJ1-4, with D possibly TRBD1 on 5 matching bases. Germline V gene lookup returns CDR1 SGDLS and CDR2 YYNGEE. Trimming pared 4 bases from V and 4 bases from J, leaving 14 bases between. This CDR3 has 15 amino acids. The CDR3 is CASSYQGEVNEKLFF. CDR3 DNA: TGTGCCAGCAGCTACCAAGGGGAAGTTAATGAAAAACTGTTTTTT.

This clonotype came up a few times. A read error may account for a junction end that differs from germline. V and J are TRBV10-3 and TRBJ2-7; 7 bases align to TRBD1. The germline V gene encodes CDR1 ENHRY and CDR2 SYGVKD. The CDR3 has 16 amino acids. The CDR3 sequence is CASSYSRGGASSEQYF. In nucleotides, the CDR3 is TGTGCCAGCAGTTACTCGAGAGGGGGCGCTTCGTCCGAGCAGTACTTC.

This clonotype was seen only a few times. This chain joins TRBV7-9 and TRBJ1-6, with D perhaps TRBD1 (5 bases). V was shortened by 5 bases and J by 9 bases, with 14 bases between the two germline ends. The CDR3 extends over 14 amino acids. Germline lookup yields CDR1 SEHNR and CDR2 FQNEAQ (reference sequence). The CDR3 loop is CASSPDSIFSPLHF. The DNA of the CDR3 is TGTGCCAGCAGCCCCGACAGTATATTTTCACCCCTCCACTTT.

This clonotype was seen repeatedly, ten times or more. This rearrangement joins TRBV7-2 to TRBJ1-1; D ambiguous. Trimming left V 5 bases short and J 4 bases short, with 11 bases between. Germline V CDR1 and CDR2: SGHTA, FQGNSA. This CDR3 contains 13 residues. This chain's CDR3 is CASSPFVSTEAFF. The CDR3 DNA reads TGTGCCAGCAGCCCATTCGTTTCCACTGAAGCTTTCTTT.

The rearrangement uses TRBV7-9 and TRBJ1-5; maybe TRBD1 (6 bases). Trimming removed 5 bases at V and 1 base at J, with 15 bases between. Germline V gene sequence: CDR1 SEHNR, CDR2 FQNEAQ (reference sequence). CDR3 length: 16 residues. In nucleotides, the CDR3 is TGTGCCAGCAGCCGAGCCGGGGGCGGCAGCAATCAGCCCCAGCATTTT. Encoded protein: CASSRAGGGSNQPQHF.

There are many counts of this clonotype. The genes are TRBV5-6 and TRBJ2-5, with D possibly matching TRBD2 (5 bases). CDR3 size: 15 residues. V lost 3 bases, J lost 4 bases, and 16 bases lay in between. The germline gives CDR1 SGHDT, CDR2 YYEEEE. In DNA form, the CDR3 reads TGTGCCAGCAGCTCGACCGGTTCCCGGGGAGAGACCCAGTACTTC. This gives the protein CASSSTGSRGETQYF.

Remarks on this clonotype: This may arise from a read error, as a much more abundant clone is one base away. The chain recombines TRBV20-1 with TRBJ2-7; D is unresolved. Trimming took 0 bases from V and 2 from J, leaving 11 bases between them. Germline CDR1 reads DFQATT; CDR2 reads SNEGSKA (reference sequence). The CDR3 is 14 amino acids. The CDR3 nucleotides read TGCAGTGCTAGAGATGAGGTCGACACCTACGAGCAGTACTTC. This encodes CSARDEVDTYEQYF.

This clonotype was picked up many times. The rearrangement uses TRBV6-5 and TRBJ1-2; 10 positions match TRBD1. After removal of 2 bases from V and 7 bases from J, the junction contained 4 bases not matched to a gene. Germline CDR1 and CDR2: MNHEY and SVGAGI. The CDR3 contains 14 residues. The DNA for the CDR3 is TGTGCCAGCAGTTACGTTGGGACAGGGGTTGGCTACACCTTC. It codes for CASSYVGTGVGYTF.

With respect to this clonotype: This may be a read error, as it is one base from a much larger clone. The chain employs TRBV20-1 and TRBJ1-1; no definite D call. The CDR3 spans 14 residues. The ends were cut back, 5 bases at V and 3 bases at J, with 16 bases in the middle. Germline loops: CDR1 DFQATT, CDR2 SNEGSKA (reference sequence). The CDR3 loop reads CSARRPAVYTEAFF. CDR3 in DNA: TGCAGTGCTCGCCGGCCCGCAGTTTACACTGAAGCTTTCTTT.

J is TRBJ1-6 and V is TRBV20-1; 8 bases agree with TRBD1. V lost 2 bases and J lost 6; bases outside the gene matches: 6. The CDR3 spans 15 residues. Germline loops: CDR1 DFQATT, CDR2 SNEGSKA (reference sequence). DNA for the CDR3: TGCAGTGCTAGATCCGGGACAGGCCTTAATTCACCCCTCCACTTT. This encodes CSARSGTGLNSPLHF.

The chain combines TRBV12-3 or TRBV12-4 with TRBJ1-5; D not resolved. The CDR3 loop spans 15 amino acids. Between the trimmed V and J ends, which lost 3 bases and 0 bases, there was a span of 9 bases. This CDR3 is CASSFGQYSNQPQHF. Written as DNA, the CDR3 is TGTGCCAGCAGTTTCGGGCAGTATAGCAATCAGCCCCAGCATTTT.

J is TRBJ2-5 and V is TRBV7-2; a possible D gene is TRBD1 (6 bases). Matching the DNA end better, TRBJ2-7 makes the J call doubtful. The CDR3 extends over 15 amino acids. CDR1 and CDR2 from the germline V gene are SGHTA and FQGNSA. The CDR3 coding sequence is TGTGCCAGCAGCCCCACCGACAGGCTCTATGGCGAGCAGTACTTC. Translation gives CASSPTDRLYGEQYF.

This clonotype was counted only a few times. It may be a read error: a sequence one base away is much more abundant. The chain is built from TRBV7-9 and TRBJ1-3; the D is unclear. The CDR3 has 11 amino acids. V was pared by 11 bases and J by 6 bases, with 11 bases between. Germline CDR1 SEHNR, CDR2 FQNEAQ (reference sequence). The CDR3 nucleotides are TGTGCCGGCACCCCTGAAAACACCATATATTTT. This encodes CAGTPENTIYF.

This clonotype was counted ten times or more. The CDR3 coding sequence is TGCAGTGCTAGCGGGAGCGGTTACGAGCAGTACTTC. Translating gives CSASGSGYEQYF. The chain employs TRBV20-1 and TRBJ2-7; weak D call: TRBD2 (6 bases). Trimming removed 3 bases at V and 4 bases at J, with 10 bases between. The CDR3 totals 12 residues. Germline V gene lookup returns CDR1 DFQATT and CDR2 SNEGSKA (reference sequence).

This clonotype showed up just once. The rearrangement joins TRBV15 to TRBJ1-5, with TRBD1 as a possible D gene (6 bases). The CDR3 runs 15 residues. The V end was cut by 0 bases, the J end by 6 bases, with 12 bases between. Germline V gene sequence: CDR1 LNHNV, CDR2 YYDKDF (reference sequence). The CDR3 DNA follows: TGTGCCACCAGCAGAGATAGAGCAGGGGTTCAGCCCCAGCATTTT. Protein sequence: CATSRDRAGVQPQHF.

This clonotype came up many times. The chain links TRBV7-8 to TRBJ2-7; 11 positions agree with TRBD2. The CDR3 length is 18 residues. V lost 4 bases, J lost 0 bases, and 11 bases stayed unmatched. Germline CDR1 reads SGHVS; CDR2 reads FQNEAQ. The CDR3 spells CASSSTAGLAASSYEQYF. As DNA, the CDR3 is TGTGCCAGCAGCTCGACTGCGGGACTAGCGGCCTCCTCCTACGAGCAGTACTTC.

This clonotype came up many times. V usage is TRBV20-1 and J usage is TRBJ2-2; D is perhaps TRBD2 (5 bases). Germline CDR1 is DFQATT and CDR2 is SNEGSKA (reference sequence). This CDR3 is built from 18 residues. Trimming left V 6 bases short and J 0 bases short, with 23 bases between. CDR3 residues: CSARGYPGIHANTGELFF. In DNA, the CDR3 is TGCAGTGCCCGCGGGTACCCCGGGATTCACGCGAACACCGGGGAGCTGTTTTTT.

This chain uses TRBV5-1 with TRBJ2-5; tentatively, D is TRBD1 (5 bases). Germline CDR1 and CDR2: SGHRS and YFSETQ. The V and J ends lost 5 bases and 5 bases respectively, with 10 bases between them. There are 12 residues in the CDR3. The CDR3 reads CASRVRVETQYF. CDR3 nucleotide sequence: TGCGCCAGCAGGGTCAGGGTGGAGACCCAGTACTTC.

A few counts support this clonotype. A single base separates this from a much larger clone, so it may be a read error. The chain joins TRBV5-6 to TRBJ2-7; 9 bases agree with TRBD2. The length of the CDR3 is 14 residues. The V gene end was trimmed by 4 bases and the J gene end by 1 base; junction bases not matched to a gene: 3. Looked up from germline, CDR1 is SGHDT and CDR2 is YYEEEE. CDR3 bases: TGTGCCAGCAGCCGGACTAGCGCTTCCTACGAGCAGTACTTC. The encoded protein is CASSRTSASYEQYF.

The rearrangement joins TRBV12-3 or TRBV12-4 to TRBJ2-7, with 9 bases aligning to TRBD1. Trimming cost V 5 bases and J 4 bases; bases outside gene matches: 9. The CDR3 extends over 15 amino acids. This chain's CDR3 is CASSQPGQGVYEQYF. The CDR3 nucleotides read TGTGCCAGCAGTCAACCGGGACAGGGAGTTTACGAGCAGTACTTC.

The table lists this clonotype with a few counts. The V call is TRBV5-1, the J call TRBJ2-2; TRBD1 or TRBD2 may be the D gene (6 bases each). The ends were cut back, 6 bases at V and 7 bases at J, with 16 bases in the middle. Germline lookup yields CDR1 SGHRS and CDR2 YFSETQ. This CDR3 has 14 amino acids. CDR3 bases: TGCGCCAGCACGCCCTCGGGGGCGAGCGGGGAGCTGTTTTTT. Translated: CASTPSGASGELFF.